These 16 T cell receptor beta chains were all obtained from the same sample, sequenced in a study of cytomegalovirus exposure and HLA in healthy donors. Researchers ran the PCR with 60 Vbeta and 13 Jbeta primers. The data were produced by immunoSEQ multiplex PCR, yet TCRdb's version contains in-frame clones alone and is incomplete. The sample has 150,000 to 200,000 clones; about 79% are singletons. The source material was PBMCs. All receptors come from a woman aged 45-60 years in good health and CMV-seronegative.

The chain couples TRBV4-2 to TRBJ1-4; D is perhaps TRBD1 (6 bases). The CDR3 runs 15 residues. V was clipped by 0 bases and J by 8 bases, with 13 bases between them. CDR1 is LGHNA and CDR2 is YNFKEQ in the germline V gene. Here the CDR3 DNA reads TGTGCCAGCAGCCAAGATAAAGGGGGAAGCGAAAAACTGTTTTTT. Its translation is CASSQDKGGSEKLFF.

This sequence joins TRBV5-1 and TRBJ1-1; TRBD1 matches 9 bases. J gave up 11 bases and V 0 bases, and 8 bases lay outside the gene matches. The CDR3 runs 14 residues. CDR1 is SGHRS and CDR2 is YFSETQ in the germline V gene. The CDR3, as DNA: TGCGCCAGCAGCTTGGCCGTGGGGACAGGGTGGGCTTTCTTT. It translates to CASSLAVGTGWAFF.

V usage is TRBV29-1 and J usage is TRBJ2-7, with TRBD1 matching over 9 bases. The germline V gene has CDR1 SQVTM and CDR2 ANQGSEA. With 4 bases clipped from V and 1 base from J, the junction kept 11 bases outside the gene matches. CDR3 length equals 16 residues. Written as DNA, the CDR3 is TGCAGCGTTGTTAAAGGGTGGACAGGGGAATCCTACGAGCAGTACTTC. Amino acid sequence: CSVVKGWTGESYEQYF.

This clone was observed a single time. The CDR3 nucleotides read TGTGCCAGCAGCTTAGCAGGGGCTTCCGAGCCCCAGCATTTT. It codes for CASSLAGASEPQHF. The genes are TRBV7-2 and TRBJ1-5; D is perhaps TRBD1 (5 bases). The CDR3 is made up of 14 amino acids. Trimming cost V 0 bases and J 8 bases, with 11 bases left between them. Germline V CDR1 and CDR2: SGHTA, FQGNSA.

The rearrangement joins TRBV11-2 to TRBJ2-1; tentative D call: TRBD1 (5 bases). CDR1 is SGHAT, CDR2 FQNNGV, per germline. CDR3 length equals 14 residues. Trimming shortened V by 0 bases and J by 9 bases, and 12 bases separated the two germline ends. In DNA form, the CDR3 reads TGTGCCAGCAGCTTAGAGGTAGGGCAGGGTGAGCAGTTCTTC. Translation gives CASSLEVGQGEQFF.

V usage is TRBV5-5 and J usage is TRBJ2-1; D possibly corresponds to TRBD1 (5 bases). Trimming removed 4 bases from V and 5 bases from J, with 16 bases in between. The CDR3 totals 15 residues. CDR1 and CDR2 from the germline V gene are SGHKS and YYEKEE (reference sequence). Here the CDR3 DNA reads TGTGCCAGCAGCAAGGACATTCCAAAAGACAATGAGCAGTTCTTC. This sequence encodes CASSKDIPKDNEQFF.

The sample holds one count of this clone. The chain joins TRBV7-2 to TRBJ2-5; 13 bases are a match to TRBD2. The V and J ends lost 1 base and 4 bases, in that order; junction bases with no gene match: 6. CDR3 length: 17 amino acids. Germline assignment: CDR1 SGHTA and CDR2 FQGNSA. Here the CDR3 reads CASSLGGLAGVGETQYF. The CDR3 region has the DNA TGTGCCAGCAGCTTAGGCGGACTAGCGGGAGTAGGAGAGACCCAGTACTTC.

The J gene is TRBJ1-2, the V gene TRBV29-1; TRBD1 matches at 8 bases. V gave up 3 bases and J gave up 5 bases; unmatched junction bases: 5. Per the germline V gene, CDR1 is SQVTM and CDR2 is ANQGSEA. This CDR3 has 13 amino acids. The DNA for the CDR3 is TGCAGCGTTGATCGGACAGGGAGGTATGGCTACACCTTC. Encoded protein: CSVDRTGRYGYTF.

The table lists this clone with a few counts. J is TRBJ1-1 and V is TRBV4-1; weak D call: TRBD1 (5 bases). The CDR3 consists of 11 residues. The V end was cut by 1 base, the J end by 14 bases, with 11 bases between. Germline lookup yields CDR1 MGHRA and CDR2 YSYEKL. CDR3 sequence reads: CASSQGPDSFF. The CDR3 coding sequence is TGCGCCAGCAGCCAAGGCCCCGACAGCTTCTTT.

This clone was seen only a few times. This chain uses TRBV7-2 with TRBJ2-7, with D possibly matching TRBD2 (5 bases). This CDR3 comprises 16 residues. The V and J ends lost 0 bases and 0 bases respectively, with 12 bases between them. Germline loops: CDR1 SGHTA, CDR2 FQGNSA. CDR3 in amino acids: CASSLAPDSSSYEQYF. The CDR3 nucleotides read TGTGCCAGCAGCTTAGCTCCGGACTCAAGCTCCTACGAGCAGTACTTC.

There are a few counts of this clone. This chain uses TRBV4-3 with TRBJ2-2, with 13 bases lining up with TRBD2. The CDR3 length is 19 residues. With V trimmed by 1 base and J by 2 bases, 7 bases remained unmatched. The germline V gene has CDR1 LGHNA and CDR2 YSLEER. CDR3: CASSQVWGTSGTNTGELFF. CDR3 DNA: TGCGCCAGCAGCCAAGTCTGGGGGACTAGCGGGACCAACACCGGGGAGCTGTTTTTT.

The V call is TRBV7-3, the J call TRBJ2-1; D is possibly TRBD1 (6 bases). V lost 5 bases, J lost 0 bases, and 11 bases lay in between. The germline CDR1 and CDR2 sequences are SGHTA and FQGTGA. The CDR3 totals 15 residues. CDR3: CASSRDIRSYNEQFF. The DNA for the CDR3 is TGTGCCAGCAGCCGGGACATCCGCTCCTACAATGAGCAGTTCTTC.

This clone turned up a few times. The chain links TRBV19 to TRBJ2-6, with D possibly being TRBD2 (6 bases). V lost 7 bases to trimming and J lost 0 bases, with 16 bases between them. The CDR3 spans 17 residues. CDR1 and CDR2 from the germline V gene are LNHDA and SQIVND (reference sequence). DNA of the CDR3: TGTGCCAGTACGTTGGGGGGATTAAGCTCTGGGGCCAACGTCCTGACTTTC. It yields the protein CASTLGGLSSGANVLTF. Full variable domain (missing parts from reference TRBV19 and TRBJ2-6): DGGITQSPKYLFRKEGQNVTLSCEQNLNHDAMYWYRQDPGQGLRLIYYSQIVNDFQKGDIAEGYSVSREKKESFPLTVTSAQKNPTAFYLCASTLGGLSSGANVLTFGAGSRLTVL.

This chain uses TRBV27 with TRBJ2-7; 7 bases agree with TRBD1. The germline V gene has CDR1 MNHEY and CDR2 SMNVEV (reference sequence). With 6 bases clipped from V and 1 base from J, the junction kept 15 bases outside the gene matches. The CDR3 spans 17 residues. For the CDR3, the DNA is TGTGCCAGCAGCCCTGGGCCCGCCAGGGGGTTTTCCTACGAGCAGTACTTC. It encodes CASSPGPARGFSYEQYF.

This chain connects TRBV15 to TRBJ2-1, with 8 bases fitting TRBD2. The CDR3 consists of 15 residues. In germline, CDR1 is LNHNV, CDR2 YYDKDF (reference sequence). Losses at the gene ends were 0 bases for V and 9 bases for J; bases not matched to a gene: 7. Here the CDR3 DNA reads TGTGCCACCAGCAGAGAATTAGCGGGGACGGGTGAGCAGTTCTTC. The encoded protein is CATSRELAGTGEQFF. The full variable domain, its missing parts supplied by reference TRBV15 and TRBJ2-1, is DAMVIQNPRYQVTQFGKPVTLSCSQTLNHNVMYWYQQKSSQAPKLLFHYYDKDFNNEADTPDNFQSRRPNTSFCFLDIRSPGLGDTAMYLCATSRELAGTGEQFFGPGTRLTVL.

The CDR3 protein is CASSPMGEATNEKLFF. In DNA, the CDR3 is TGTGCCAGCAGCCCAATGGGGGAGGCAACTAATGAAAAACTGTTTTTT. This chain links TRBV5-6 with TRBJ1-4, with D possibly being TRBD1 (5 bases). The CDR3 runs 16 residues. Germline V lookup: CDR1 SGHDT, CDR2 YYEEEE. Trimming took off 4 bases at V and 0 bases at J, with 13 bases between the two ends.